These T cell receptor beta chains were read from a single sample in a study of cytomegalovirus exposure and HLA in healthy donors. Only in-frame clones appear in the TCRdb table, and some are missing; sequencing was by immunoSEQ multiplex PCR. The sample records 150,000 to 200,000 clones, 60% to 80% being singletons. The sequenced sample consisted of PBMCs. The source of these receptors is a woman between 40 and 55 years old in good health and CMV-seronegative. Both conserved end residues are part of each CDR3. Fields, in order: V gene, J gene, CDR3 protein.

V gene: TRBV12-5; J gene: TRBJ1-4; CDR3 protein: CASGYTSPDRVADEKLFF
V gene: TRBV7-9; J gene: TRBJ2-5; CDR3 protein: CSSSRDRGPQGTQYF
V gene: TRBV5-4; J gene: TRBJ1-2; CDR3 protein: CASSQGQVGGYTF
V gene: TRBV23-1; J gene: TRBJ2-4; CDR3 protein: CASSHSGWYIQYF
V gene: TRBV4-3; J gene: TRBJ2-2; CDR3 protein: CASSQDPGANTGELFF
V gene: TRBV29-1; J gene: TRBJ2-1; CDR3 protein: CSVEDRGKSLLNEQFF
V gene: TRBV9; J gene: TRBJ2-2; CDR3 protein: CASSVRGYPGELFF
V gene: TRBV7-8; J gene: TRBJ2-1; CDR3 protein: CASSLSRNEQFF
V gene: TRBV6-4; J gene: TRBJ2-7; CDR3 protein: CASRPKTGTDYYEQYF
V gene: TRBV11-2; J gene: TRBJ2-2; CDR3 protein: CASSQNAGTGELFF